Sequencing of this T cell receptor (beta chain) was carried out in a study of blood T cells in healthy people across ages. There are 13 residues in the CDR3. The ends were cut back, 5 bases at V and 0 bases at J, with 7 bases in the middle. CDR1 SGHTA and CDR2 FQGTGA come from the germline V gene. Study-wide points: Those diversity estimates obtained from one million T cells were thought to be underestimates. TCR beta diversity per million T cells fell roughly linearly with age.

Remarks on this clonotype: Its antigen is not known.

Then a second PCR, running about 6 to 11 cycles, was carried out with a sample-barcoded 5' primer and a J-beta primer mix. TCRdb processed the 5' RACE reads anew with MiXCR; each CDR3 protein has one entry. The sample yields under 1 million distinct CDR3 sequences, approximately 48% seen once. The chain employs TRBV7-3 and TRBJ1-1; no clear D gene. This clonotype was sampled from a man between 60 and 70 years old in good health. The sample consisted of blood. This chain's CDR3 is CASSVTMNTEAFF. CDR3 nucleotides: TGTGCCAGCAGCGTCACCATGAACACTGAAGCTTTCTTT. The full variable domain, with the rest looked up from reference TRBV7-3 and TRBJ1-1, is GAGVSQTPSNKVTEKGKYVELRCDPISGHTALYWYRQSLGQGPEFLIYFQGTGAADDSGLPNDRFFAVRPEGSVSTLKIQRTERGDSAVYLCASSVTMNTEAFFGQGTRLTVV.